A single sample gave rise to the 21 T cell receptor beta chains below, sequenced in a study of shared clonotypes between healthy human individuals. TCRdb keeps only in-frame clones here, not all; method: immunoSEQ multiplex PCR. Found here are 2 million to 2.5 million clones, approximately 93% of them singletons; the top ten hold 0.3% to 0.4%. Sequencing was carried out using naive CD4+ T cells from PBMCs. Subset in this sample: CD45RA+ positively selected. These receptor sequences come from a man between 18 and 29 years old in good health. Some clones in this sample may be carry-over from other donors' samples.

V is TRBV6-5 and J is TRBJ1-2, with 8 bases lining up with TRBD1. Germline values: CDR1 MNHEY, CDR2 SVGAGI. The CDR3 totals 14 residues. V was clipped by 5 bases and J by 4 bases; unmatched bases: 6. The CDR3 DNA reads as TGTGCCAGCAGTAAAACGACAGGGGCCTATGGCTACACCTTC. Translating gives CASSKTTGAYGYTF.

V gene TRBV5-1 combines with J gene TRBJ2-6; D ambiguous. The CDR3 has 14 amino acids. Looked up from germline, CDR1 is SGHRS and CDR2 is YFSETQ. Deletions cut 4 bases from V and 2 bases from J, with 7 bases between. CDR3 sequence: CASSKSTGANVLTF. In DNA, the CDR3 is TGCGCCAGCAGCAAGAGTACTGGGGCCAACGTCCTGACTTTC. The full variable domain, its missing parts supplied by reference TRBV5-1 and TRBJ2-6, is KAGVTQTPRYLIKTRGQQVTLSCSPISGHRSVSWYQQTPGQGLQFLFEYFSETQRNKGNFPGRFSGRQFSNSRSEMNVSTLELGDSALYLCASSKSTGANVLTFGAGSRLTVL.

The gene calls are TRBV10-3 and TRBJ2-1, with D perhaps assigned TRBD1 or TRBD2 (7 bases each). V was clipped by 8 bases and J by 9 bases, with 23 bases between them. CDR1 is ENHRY and CDR2 is SYGVKD in the germline V gene. This CDR3 has 15 amino acids. The CDR3 bases are TGTGCCATCCAGGGCGCAGGGGGGGTTACAGCTGAGCAGTTCTTC. This sequence encodes CAIQGAGGVTAEQFF.

The V gene is TRBV7-3, the J gene TRBJ2-5; TRBD2 aligns across 10 bases. Germline V lookup: CDR1 SGHTA, CDR2 FQGTGA. The CDR3 runs 15 residues. V lost 0 bases and J lost 5; bases outside the gene matches: 3. The CDR3 nucleotides are TGTGCCAGCAGCTTAACCGGGACTAGCGTGGAGACCCAGTACTTC. This sequence encodes CASSLTGTSVETQYF. The full variable domain, rest sourced from reference TRBV7-3 and TRBJ2-5, is GAGVSQTPSNKVTEKGKYVELRCDPISGHTALYWYRQSLGQGPEFLIYFQGTGAADDSGLPNDRFFAVRPEGSVSTLKIQRTERGDSAVYLCASSLTGTSVETQYFGPGTRLLVL.

About this clone: The same CDR3 also results from other DNA sequences found in this sample. CDR3 nucleotides: TGTGCCAGCAGCCTGGGACAATCGAACACTGAAGCTTTCTTT. Encoded protein: CASSLGQSNTEAFF. V usage is TRBV7-2 and J usage is TRBJ1-1, with D perhaps matching TRBD1 (6 bases). CDR1 is SGHTA, CDR2 FQGNSA, per germline. The CDR3 totals 14 residues. V was pared by 5 bases and J by 1 base, with 11 bases between. The whole variable domain, remainder taken from reference TRBV7-2 and TRBJ1-1, is GAGVSQSPSNKVTEKGKDVELRCDPISGHTALYWYRQSLGQGLEFLIYFQGNSAPDKSGLPSDRFSAERTGGSVSTLTIQRTQQEDSAVYLCASSLGQSNTEAFFGQGTRLTVV.

The chain uses TRBV18 and TRBJ2-3; D possibly corresponds to TRBD2 (5 bases). Trimming removed 1 base from V and 5 bases from J, with 10 bases in between. The CDR3 loop spans 14 amino acids. Germline loops: CDR1 KGHSH, CDR2 LQKENI. The CDR3 protein is CASSPRAGRDTQYF. The CDR3 coding sequence is TGTGCCAGCTCACCACGGGCGGGCAGAGATACGCAGTATTTT.

The chain recombines TRBV28 with TRBJ1-4, with D unresolved. The CDR3 runs to 11 residues. Trimming took off 6 bases at V and 7 bases at J, with 6 bases between the two ends. Germline values: CDR1 MDHEN, CDR2 SYDVKM. The CDR3 DNA sequence: TGTGCCAGCAGGGCGATTGAAAAACTGTTTTTT. It specifies CASRAIEKLFF.

The V and J genes are TRBV9 and TRBJ2-2, with 10 bases lining up with TRBD2. Trimming cost V 0 bases and J 5 bases; bases outside gene matches: 7. CDR1 and CDR2 (germline): SGDLS, YYNGEE. This CDR3 comprises 17 residues. Here the CDR3 reads CASSVATLAGDTGELFF. The CDR3 coding sequence is TGTGCCAGCAGCGTAGCTACGCTAGCGGGAGATACCGGGGAGCTGTTTTTT.

The V and J genes are TRBV19 and TRBJ1-4; D is uncertain. The V gene lost 0 bases and the J gene lost 5 bases, with 10 bases spanning the gap. CDR1 is LNHDA, CDR2 SQIVND, per germline (reference sequence). The CDR3 spans 15 residues. As DNA, the CDR3 is TGTGCCAGTAGTATAGATCTATGGGGAAATGAAAAACTGTTTTTT. This encodes CASSIDLWGNEKLFF.

The chain employs TRBV4-2 and TRBJ2-3; the D gene is possibly TRBD2 (5 bases). The CDR3 covers 16 residues. Deletions cut 2 bases from V and 11 bases from J, with 23 bases between. CDR1 and CDR2 from the germline V gene are LGHNA and YNFKEQ. The CDR3, as DNA: TGTGCCAGCAGCCAAACGGGCGGTAGTAGCCTGGCGGGGCAGTATTTT. Protein: CASSQTGGSSLAGQYF.

This clone was recorded a few times. The V call is TRBV7-9, the J call TRBJ2-5, with D tentatively TRBD2 (5 bases). Germline lookup yields CDR1 SEHNR and CDR2 FQNEAQ (reference sequence). The V and J ends lost 8 bases and 3 bases respectively, with 7 bases between them. This CDR3 is built from 11 residues. Written as DNA, the CDR3 is TGTGCCAGCGAGGAGGAAGAGACCCAGTACTTC. Amino acids: CASEEEETQYF. Together with reference TRBV7-9 and TRBJ2-5, the CDR3 gives the full variable domain: DTGVSQNPRHKITKRGQNVTFRCDPISEHNRLYWYRQTLGQGPEFLTYFQNEAQLEKSRLLSDRFSAERPKGSFSTLEIQRTEQGDSAMYLCASEEEETQYFGPGTRLLVL.

The V and J genes are TRBV6-5 and TRBJ2-5; D call uncertain. The DNA end is a closer match to TRBJ2-7, so the J assignment may be wrong. CDR3 length: 15 residues. Germline values: CDR1 MNHEY, CDR2 SVGAGI. For the CDR3, the DNA is TGTGCCAGCAGTTACTCGGCAGGTCCCTCTGACGAGCAGTACTTC. Amino acids: CASSYSAGPSDEQYF.

J is TRBJ2-3 and V is TRBV29-1, with D maybe TRBD1 (6 bases). The germline V gene has CDR1 SQVTM and CDR2 ANQGSEA. V lost 7 bases, J lost 0 bases, and 14 bases lay in between. The CDR3 sequence is 14 residues long. The DNA for the CDR3 is TGCAGCGGAACTCGGGACACCAGCACAGATACGCAGTATTTT. Translated: CSGTRDTSTDTQYF.

The CDR3 protein is CASSSPPSVSYTF. In DNA form, the CDR3 reads TGTGCCAGCAGCTCCCCTCCCTCGGTTAGCTACACCTTC. The chain links TRBV5-4 to TRBJ1-2; D remains unclear. V shed 3 bases and J shed 9 bases, with 15 bases lying between them. Germline CDR1 reads SGHNT; CDR2 reads YYREEE (reference sequence). The CDR3 runs to 13 residues.

This clone was found once. DNA for the CDR3: TGTGCCAGCAGCTTACTGGGCAGGGTTAACAATCAGCCCCAGCATTTT. It codes for CASSLLGRVNNQPQHF. This rearrangement joins TRBV7-8 to TRBJ1-5; TRBD1 might be the D (5 bases). This CDR3 contains 16 residues. CDR1 SGHVS and CDR2 FQNEAQ come from the germline V gene. V lost 2 bases and J lost 3, with 14 bases in between.

This clone was detected only once. The chain carries TRBV7-2 and TRBJ2-7; 7 nucleotides align to TRBD1. The CDR3 is made up of 13 amino acids. Per germline, CDR1 SGHTA and CDR2 FQGNSA. With V trimmed by 4 bases and J by 6 bases, 6 bases remained unmatched. The CDR3 DNA is TGTGCCAGCAGCTCCTTTGACAGGGCCGAGCAGTACTTC. Amino acid sequence: CASSSFDRAEQYF.

The chain joins TRBV11-3 to TRBJ2-1, with D perhaps matching TRBD1 (6 bases). Trimming left V 5 bases short and J 8 bases short, with 19 bases between. Germline values: CDR1 SGHNT, CDR2 YENEEA. CDR3 size: 15 residues. The DNA for the CDR3 is TGTGCCAGCAGCGAGGACAGTGGGCGTTGGGATGAGCAGTTCTTC. Encoded protein: CASSEDSGRWDEQFF.

The gene calls are TRBV27 and TRBJ2-4; TRBD2 might be the D (6 bases). The CDR3 contains 14 residues. Germline lookup yields CDR1 MNHEY and CDR2 SMNVEV (reference sequence). V dropped 6 bases and J dropped 7 bases, with 16 bases sitting between them. The DNA for the CDR3 is TGTGCCAGCAGCCGACCCGGACGGGGGAACATTCAGTACTTC. Translated: CASSRPGRGNIQYF.

The gene calls are TRBV2 and TRBJ1-2; TRBD1 aligns across 9 bases. Per the germline V gene, CDR1 is SNHLY and CDR2 is FYNNEI. This CDR3 region has 13 residues. Unmatched junction bases numbered 4, after V lost 10 bases and J lost 1 base. The CDR3 here is CATGTGFNYGYTF. The CDR3 DNA reads as TGTGCCACCGGGACAGGGTTTAACTATGGCTACACCTTC.

This chain links TRBV10-3 with TRBJ1-2, with D hard to call. The CDR3 runs 13 residues. The ends were cut back, 5 bases at V and 4 bases at J, with 11 bases in the middle. Per germline, CDR1 ENHRY and CDR2 SYGVKD. CDR3: CAISQKETYGYTF. The CDR3 DNA reads as TGTGCCATCAGTCAGAAGGAAACCTATGGCTACACCTTC.

The chain uses TRBV27 and TRBJ2-7; the match to TRBD1 covers 11 bases. CDR3 length: 15 residues. Germline trimming cut 0 bases from V and 5 bases from J; bases unmatched to any gene: 3. Per germline, CDR1 MNHEY and CDR2 SMNVEV (reference sequence). CDR3 sequence reads: CASSLSDRGRNEQYF. The CDR3 DNA follows: TGTGCCAGCAGTTTATCGGACAGGGGGCGTAACGAGCAGTACTTC.